The 11 T cell receptor beta chains below come from one sample, sequenced in a study of shared clonotypes between healthy human individuals. Method: immunoSEQ multiplex PCR; TCRdb's copy keeps in-frame clones and lacks some. This sample has under 2,000,000 clones, with about 94% found just once. Naive CD8 cells comprised CD45RO-negative, CCR7-positively selected cells, excluding terminally differentiated effector memory CD45RA+ cells. The sample taken for sequencing was naive CD8+ T cells sorted from blood. These receptors all stem from a man aged 18-30 years in good health.

The V call is TRBV5-1, the J call TRBJ2-5; 7 positions agree with TRBD1. The CDR3 loop spans 19 amino acids. Germline lookup yields CDR1 SGHRS and CDR2 YFSETQ. Germline trimming cut 0 bases from V and 4 bases from J; bases unmatched to any gene: 18. The CDR3: CASSLAQGYLGLLGETQYF. The CDR3 DNA reads as TGCGCCAGCAGCTTGGCACAGGGGTATTTGGGCTTATTAGGAGAGACCCAGTACTTC.

Concerning this clone itself: The sample has other DNA sequences that encode this CDR3 too. V and J are TRBV4-1 and TRBJ2-2, with 12 bases aligning to TRBD2. There are 16 residues in the CDR3. Germline CDR1 reads MGHRA; CDR2 reads YSYEKL. Unmatched junction bases numbered 3, after V lost 4 bases and J lost 3 bases. CDR3 bases: TGCGCCAGCAGCCCCAGACTAGCGGGGGACACCGGGGAGCTGTTTTTT. The encoded protein is CASSPRLAGDTGELFF.

V and J are TRBV4-3 and TRBJ2-2; a possible D gene is TRBD2 (6 bases). Germline V CDR1 and CDR2: LGHNA, YSLEER. This CDR3 is 16 amino acids long. V was shortened by 7 bases and J by 4 bases, with 19 bases between the two germline ends. CDR3 in amino acids: CASTIGWGVATGELFF. In DNA, the CDR3 is TGCGCCAGCACCATCGGTTGGGGGGTCGCCACCGGGGAGCTGTTTTTT.

This sequence joins TRBV4-3 and TRBJ2-1, with 8 bases that match TRBD1. J gave up 2 bases and V 5 bases, and 2 bases lay outside the gene matches. Germline V gives CDR1 LGHNA, CDR2 YSLEER. The length of the CDR3 is 14 residues. CDR3 DNA sequence: TGCGCCAGCAGCATACAGGGGGCCTACAATGAGCAGTTCTTC. This gives the protein CASSIQGAYNEQFF.

The table lists this clone with a count of one. The chain employs TRBV28 and TRBJ1-1; 8 nucleotides match TRBD1. The CDR3 length is 16 residues. V was pared by 5 bases and J by 1 base, with 9 bases of the junction left unmatched. Germline V gene lookup returns CDR1 MDHEN and CDR2 SYDVKM. The CDR3 region has the DNA TGTGCCAGCAGTCCGCAGACAGGGGATGAGAACACTGAAGCTTTCTTT. Its protein product is CASSPQTGDENTEAFF.

The chain recombines TRBV9 with TRBJ1-4; D is ambiguous. Trimming took 3 bases from V and 8 from J, leaving 14 bases between them. This CDR3 comprises 14 residues. CDR1 is SGDLS, CDR2 YYNGEE, per germline. The CDR3 loop is CASSEGPRVEKLFF. The CDR3 coding sequence is TGTGCCAGCAGCGAGGGCCCGCGGGTGGAAAAACTGTTTTTT.

This clone was recorded once. The rearrangement uses TRBV10-2 and TRBJ2-5; D unclear. Trimming stripped 8 bases from V and 5 bases from J, with 9 bases between. This CDR3 comprises 11 residues. Germline V gives CDR1 WSHSY, CDR2 SAAADI. Here the CDR3 reads CASSVGETQYF. For the CDR3, the DNA is TGCGCCAGCTCCGTGGGGGAGACCCAGTACTTC.

This clone was observed once. The chain couples TRBV7-8 to TRBJ2-5, with 11 bases matching TRBD2. Germline CDR1 and CDR2: SGHVS and FQNEAQ. V shed 6 bases and J 5 bases; nucleotides not matched to a gene: 5. CDR3 length equals 14 residues. CDR3 sequence: CASRVLAGEETQYF. DNA for the CDR3: TGTGCCAGCAGAGTACTAGCGGGAGAGGAGACCCAGTACTTC. The full variable domain, rest sourced from reference TRBV7-8 and TRBJ2-5, is GAGVSQSPRYKVAKRGQDVALRCDPISGHVSLFWYQQALGQGPEFLTYFQNEAQLDKSGLPSDRFFAERPEGSVSTLKIQRTQQEDSAVYLCASRVLAGEETQYFGPGTRLLVL.

J is TRBJ2-7 and V is TRBV4-1; D possibly corresponds to TRBD1 (6 bases). Germline values: CDR1 MGHRA, CDR2 YSYEKL. The CDR3 runs 14 residues. Between the trimmed V and J ends, which lost 4 bases and 3 bases, there was a span of 13 bases. The CDR3 nucleotides read TGCGCCAGCAGCCCTAGGGACACAGACTACGAGCAGTACTTC. Its protein product is CASSPRDTDYEQYF.

In regard to this clone: This CDR3 is also generated by other DNA sequences in the sample. The CDR3 region has the DNA TGTGCCAGCAGTTCCCCGGGACTAGCGTCCAATGAGCAGTTCTTC. Amino acid sequence: CASSSPGLASNEQFF. The J gene is TRBJ2-1, the V gene TRBV6-5, with 10 bases fitting TRBD2. J was trimmed by 6 bases and V by 4 bases; bases with no gene match: 6. Germline V gene data show CDR1 as MNHEY and CDR2 as SVGAGI. The CDR3 contains 15 residues.

The chain combines TRBV5-4 with TRBJ2-2, with D unresolved. V was trimmed by 0 bases and J by 6 bases, leaving 12 bases between them. Germline V gives CDR1 SGHNT, CDR2 YYREEE (reference sequence). This CDR3 is 15 amino acids long. CDR3 loop: CASSLDTLVAGELFF. In DNA form, the CDR3 reads TGTGCCAGCAGCTTGGATACACTGGTCGCCGGGGAGCTGTTTTTT. The whole variable domain, remainder taken from reference TRBV5-4 and TRBJ2-2, is ETGVTQSPTHLIKTRGQQVTLRCSSQSGHNTVSWYQQALGQGPQFIFQYYREEENGRGNFPPRFSGLQFPNYSSELNVNALELDDSALYLCASSLDTLVAGELFFGEGSRLTVL.